The 27 T cell receptor beta chains listed next were all sequenced from one sample in a study of T cells in Graves' hyperthyroidism and ophthalmopathy. Researchers amplified the TCR beta CDR3 regions from RNA transcripts. TCR CDR3 underwent first-round RT-PCR with the HTBI primer set. MiXCR, run by TCRdb on the multiplex PCR reads, gives a single entry per CDR3 protein. The sample includes approximately 320,000 distinct CDR3 sequences, over 15% of them seen just once. What was sequenced was blood. The source of these receptors is a man aged 30-40 years with Graves' hyperthyroidism.

This clonotype came up a few times. The V and J genes are TRBV12-5 and TRBJ2-7, with D perhaps matching TRBD1 (8 bases). Trimming took 6 bases from V and 4 from J, leaving 19 bases between them. This CDR3 is built from 15 residues. From germline, CDR1 is LGHNT and CDR2 FRNRAP. The CDR3 bases are TGTGCTAGTGGGGGAGGGGACAGGACAATTTACGAGCAGTACTTC. It translates to CASGGGDRTIYEQYF.

This clonotype was detected many times. The chain has TRBV6-6 and TRBJ2-7; maybe TRBD2 (5 bases). This CDR3 has 17 residues. Germline V CDR1 and CDR2: MNHNY, SVGAGI (reference sequence). The V and J ends lost 2 bases and 2 bases respectively, with 19 bases between them. The CDR3 reads CASSYDRRGLAAYEQYF. CDR3 DNA sequence: TGTGCCAGCAGTTACGACCGTCGAGGGCTTGCCGCCTACGAGCAGTACTTC.

This clonotype was recorded many times. This chain uses TRBV18 with TRBJ2-5; weak D call: TRBD2 (5 bases). There are 13 residues in the CDR3. The germline V gene has CDR1 KGHSH and CDR2 LQKENI. Trimming removed 2 bases from V and 2 bases from J, with 6 bases in between. The CDR3 spells CASSPREQETQYF. Written as DNA, the CDR3 is TGTGCCAGCTCACCAAGGGAGCAAGAGACCCAGTACTTC.

As regards this clonotype: A far larger clone is a single base away, which makes a read error likely. The chain recombines TRBV28 with TRBJ2-1; D is unresolved. CDR1 and CDR2 from the germline V gene are MDHEN and SYDVKM. This CDR3 has 11 residues. DNA of the CDR3: TGTGCCAGCAGTTTATATAATGATCAGTTCTTC. This gives the protein CASSLYNDQFF.

The V gene is TRBV25-1, the J gene TRBJ2-1; no reliable D call. Trimming removed 1 base at V and 5 bases at J, with 9 bases between. This CDR3 is built from 14 residues. CDR1 is MGHDK and CDR2 is SYGVNS in the germline V gene. The CDR3 protein is CASSELGINNEQFF. The CDR3 coding sequence is TGTGCCAGCAGTGAATTGGGGATAAACAATGAGCAGTTCTTC.

Turning to this clonotype: This clone may be a read error of a much larger clone one base away. The genes are TRBV5-1 and TRBJ2-7, with D possibly matching TRBD2 (6 bases). Trimming removed 3 bases at V and 5 bases at J, with 24 bases between. The CDR3 has 17 residues. In germline, CDR1 is SGHRS, CDR2 YFSETQ. CDR3 amino acids: CASSSGLVSATRHEQYF. CDR3 nucleotides: TGCGCCAGCAGCTCGGGACTTGTATCCGCTACTCGCCACGAGCAGTACTTC.

This clonotype was seen many times. The chain couples TRBV28 to TRBJ2-2, with TRBD2 identical over 7 bases. Germline-derived CDR1 and CDR2 are MDHEN and SYDVKM. The CDR3 covers 13 residues. With 8 bases clipped from V and 5 bases from J, the junction kept 5 bases outside the gene matches. CDR3 sequence (DNA): TGTGCCAGCGGGAGGGCCATAACCGGGGAGCTGTTTTTT. Its translation is CASGRAITGELFF.

The sample holds a few counts of this clonotype. The chain couples TRBV27 to TRBJ2-2; TRBD1 is a possible D gene (5 bases). The CDR3 runs 13 residues. The germline CDR1 and CDR2 sequences are MNHEY and SMNVEV (reference sequence). Trimming removed 4 bases at V and 7 bases at J, with 10 bases between. The CDR3 DNA reads as TGTGCCAGCAGTTCCAGGGTTGGCGGGGAGCTGTTTTTT. Its protein is CASSSRVGGELFF.

This clonotype was seen many times. This chain connects TRBV7-9 to TRBJ2-3, with D maybe TRBD1 (5 bases). Germline CDR1 reads SEHNR; CDR2 reads FQNEAQ (reference sequence). The V gene lost 11 bases and the J gene lost 2 bases, with 20 bases spanning the gap. CDR3 size: 15 residues. CDR3 loop: CAGQSGAAITDTQYF. CDR3 nucleotide sequence: TGTGCCGGGCAAAGTGGGGCCGCAATCACAGATACGCAGTATTTT.

Ten or more counts support this clonotype. The J gene is TRBJ2-7, the V gene TRBV30; D call uncertain. The CDR3 runs to 11 residues. The V and J ends lost 3 bases and 2 bases respectively, with 5 bases between them. Looked up from germline, CDR1 is GTSNPN and CDR2 is SVGIG (reference sequence). The CDR3 protein is CAWRVAYEQYF. The CDR3 bases are TGTGCCTGGAGGGTGGCCTACGAGCAGTACTTC.

This clonotype was seen repeatedly, ten times or more. This CDR3 reads CASSLQALNTEAFF. CDR3 DNA: TGCGCCAGCAGCTTACAGGCCCTGAACACTGAAGCTTTCTTT. The chain carries TRBV5-1 and TRBJ1-1; D may be TRBD1 (5 bases). This CDR3 has 14 amino acids. Trimming took off 2 bases at V and 0 bases at J, with 8 bases between the two ends. Per the germline V gene, CDR1 is SGHRS and CDR2 is YFSETQ.

This clonotype was counted a few times. The chain couples TRBV6-8 to TRBJ1-1; the D is unclear. CDR3 length: 13 amino acids. The germline V gene encodes CDR1 MNHGY and CDR2 SAAAGT. The V end was cut by 2 bases, the J end by 4 bases, with 8 bases between. The CDR3 loop is CASSYKDRTEAFF. The CDR3 DNA sequence: TGTGCCAGCAGTTACAAGGATCGCACTGAAGCTTTCTTT.

This clonotype was counted between two and nine times. The rearrangement links TRBV12-3 or TRBV12-4 to TRBJ1-4; 8 nucleotides line up with TRBD1. J was trimmed by 8 bases and V by 8 bases; bases with no gene match: 10. The CDR3 covers 14 residues. The CDR3 loop reads CASFSNRGGEKLFF. In DNA form, the CDR3 reads TGTGCCAGCTTCTCCAACAGGGGGGGCGAAAAACTGTTTTTT.

This clonotype came up a few times. This chain uses TRBV28 with TRBJ1-2; D unresolved. Trimming took off 6 bases at V and 13 bases at J, with 24 bases between the two ends. CDR1 and CDR2 (germline): MDHEN, SYDVKM. The CDR3 has 14 residues. The DNA for the CDR3 is TGTGCCAGCAGAAAAGAGACAACTGATCTGAATCCCACCTTC. As protein: CASRKETTDLNPTF.

V gene TRBV20-1 combines with J gene TRBJ2-7; maybe TRBD2 (6 bases). V lost 2 bases and J lost 1, with 12 bases in between. The germline V gene has CDR1 DFQATT and CDR2 SNEGSKA (reference sequence). The CDR3 extends over 14 amino acids. The CDR3 here is CSARRDSGSYEQYF. CDR3 DNA: TGCAGTGCTAGACGCGACAGCGGGTCCTACGAGCAGTACTTC.

The J gene is TRBJ2-7, the V gene TRBV30, with unresolved D. CDR1 is GTSNPN and CDR2 is SVGIG in the germline V gene (reference sequence). V lost 1 base and J 3 bases, leaving 7 bases between the germline ends. This CDR3 comprises 12 residues. CDR3 DNA: TGTGCCTGGAGTGGCACGAACTACGAGCAGTACTTC. As protein: CAWSGTNYEQYF.

V gene TRBV12-3 or TRBV12-4 combines with J gene TRBJ2-3; 10 bases fit TRBD1. V lost 1 base, J lost 5 bases, and 3 bases stayed unmatched. The CDR3 has 15 residues. CDR3 nucleotide sequence: TGTGCCAGCAGTTTAGGACAGGGGGCTGAAGATACGCAGTATTTT. Protein sequence: CASSLGQGAEDTQYF.

This clonotype was seen a handful of times. The chain joins TRBV10-3 to TRBJ2-5; weak D call: TRBD2 (6 bases). V lost 8 bases and J lost 0, with 13 bases in between. CDR3 size: 14 residues. Germline values: CDR1 ENHRY, CDR2 SYGVKD. The CDR3 loop is CAISSGSDQETQYF. CDR3 nucleotide sequence: TGTGCCATCTCCTCCGGGAGCGACCAAGAGACCCAGTACTTC.

The chain couples TRBV27 to TRBJ2-1; D uncertain. Per the germline V gene, CDR1 is MNHEY and CDR2 is SMNVEV (reference sequence). Trimming cost V 2 bases and J 9 bases, with 8 bases left between them. The CDR3 contains 12 residues. CDR3 sequence: CASSLSTGEQFF. In nucleotides, the CDR3 is TGTGCCAGCAGTTTAAGTACGGGTGAGCAGTTCTTC.

Points on this clonotype: One junction end disagrees with the germline gene, perhaps due to a read error. The chain is built from TRBV12-3 or TRBV12-4 and TRBJ2-4; no reliable D call. This CDR3 contains 11 residues. The DNA of the CDR3 is TGTGCCTGCAGTTTCAGTGAGATTCAGTACTTC. Translating gives CACSFSEIQYF.

Many counts were recorded for this clonotype. The chain uses TRBV7-8 and TRBJ1-5, with 9 bases identical to TRBD1. From germline, CDR1 is SGHVS and CDR2 FQNEAQ. Trimming removed 4 bases from V and 7 bases from J; junction bases left unmatched: 8. The length of the CDR3 is 15 residues. The CDR3 DNA sequence: TGTGCCAGCAGCTCGTTAACAGGGGGCGAACAGCCCCAGCATTTT. Translating it yields CASSSLTGGEQPQHF.

This clonotype was detected ten times or more. V is TRBV20-1 and J is TRBJ2-5, with D possibly being TRBD2 (5 bases). Germline V gene sequence: CDR1 DFQATT, CDR2 SNEGSKA (reference sequence). Trimming stripped 6 bases from V and 5 bases from J, with 13 bases between. This CDR3 has 12 residues. In nucleotides, the CDR3 is TGCAGTGCCCCGGGGTCTGGCGAGACCCAGTACTTC. Translating it yields CSAPGSGETQYF.

This clonotype came up many times. The chain has TRBV12-3 or TRBV12-4 and TRBJ2-3; TRBD2 is a possible D gene (5 bases). Trimming pared 4 bases from V and 5 bases from J, leaving 10 bases between. The CDR3 is 13 amino acids. CDR3 protein: CASSSTREDTQYF. As DNA, the CDR3 is TGTGCCAGCAGTTCTACCCGGGAAGATACGCAGTATTTT.

This sequence joins TRBV27 and TRBJ2-2, with 10 bases that match TRBD1. The CDR3 is 16 amino acids. J gave up 4 bases and V 5 bases, and 7 bases lay outside the gene matches. Germline V lookup: CDR1 MNHEY, CDR2 SMNVEV (reference sequence). The CDR3 region is CASSTDRGLFTGELFF. The CDR3 DNA is TGTGCCAGCAGTACCGACAGGGGGCTTTTCACCGGGGAGCTGTTTTTT.

There are a few counts of this clonotype. This chain joins TRBV18 and TRBJ2-2; D is uncertain. The CDR3 loop spans 16 amino acids. With 3 bases removed from V and 9 bases from J, the gap between germline ends came to 20 bases. Germline CDR1 is KGHSH and CDR2 is LQKENI. CDR3 nucleotide sequence: TGTGCCAGCTCACCCCCAATGGCCCCGCAAGGCAGGGAGCTGTTTTTT. Amino acids: CASSPPMAPQGRELFF.

This clonotype was observed a few times. V usage is TRBV30 and J usage is TRBJ2-1; 7 bases fit TRBD2. CDR1 GTSNPN and CDR2 SVGIG come from the germline V gene (reference sequence). The CDR3 has 13 amino acids. The V gene end was trimmed by 4 bases and the J gene end by 7 bases; junction bases not matched to a gene: 7. The CDR3 region is CAWTRREKNEQFF. In DNA form, the CDR3 reads TGTGCCTGGACACGGCGGGAGAAAAATGAGCAGTTCTTC.

The rearrangement links TRBV9 to TRBJ1-6; the D is unclear. The germline CDR1 and CDR2 sequences are SGDLS and YYNGEE. Between the trimmed V and J ends, which lost 0 bases and 7 bases, there was a span of 5 bases. The CDR3 totals 13 residues. CDR3 amino acids: CASSVESNSPLHF. The CDR3 DNA sequence: TGTGCCAGCAGCGTAGAATCGAATTCACCCCTCCACTTT.